Detailed here is one TCR beta chain. Antigen unknown. This sample is part of a study of a mutant IDH1 vaccine in newly diagnosed glioma. Study information: The earlier regimen, radiotherapy, temozolomide, or both, was most often both.

The table came from immunoSEQ multiplex PCR; TCRdb's copy has only in-frame clones and leaves some out. Altogether about 27,000 clones are present, 79% being singletons, with the ten largest covering 7.2%. Indicated time point: week 5, during vaccination. The content of each vaccine dose was 300 ug of mutant IDH1 20-mer peptide, and topical imiquimod accompanied it. Those who donated had recent WHO grade 3 or 4 IDH1-mutant, ATRX-lost astrocytomas. Trimming cost V 0 bases and J 5 bases, with 7 bases left between them. From germline, CDR1 is MNHNS and CDR2 SASEGT. The CDR3 covers 13 residues. The TCR comes from a man in his forties with glioma. Some clones in this sample may be carry-over from other donors' samples. The chain couples TRBV6-1 to TRBJ1-1; D uncertain. Source: PBMCs, taken from a glioma patient whose treatment included an IDH1 peptide vaccine. This CDR3 is CASSEADLTEAFF. CDR3 in DNA: TGTGCCAGCAGTGAAGCGGACTTGACTGAAGCTTTCTTT.